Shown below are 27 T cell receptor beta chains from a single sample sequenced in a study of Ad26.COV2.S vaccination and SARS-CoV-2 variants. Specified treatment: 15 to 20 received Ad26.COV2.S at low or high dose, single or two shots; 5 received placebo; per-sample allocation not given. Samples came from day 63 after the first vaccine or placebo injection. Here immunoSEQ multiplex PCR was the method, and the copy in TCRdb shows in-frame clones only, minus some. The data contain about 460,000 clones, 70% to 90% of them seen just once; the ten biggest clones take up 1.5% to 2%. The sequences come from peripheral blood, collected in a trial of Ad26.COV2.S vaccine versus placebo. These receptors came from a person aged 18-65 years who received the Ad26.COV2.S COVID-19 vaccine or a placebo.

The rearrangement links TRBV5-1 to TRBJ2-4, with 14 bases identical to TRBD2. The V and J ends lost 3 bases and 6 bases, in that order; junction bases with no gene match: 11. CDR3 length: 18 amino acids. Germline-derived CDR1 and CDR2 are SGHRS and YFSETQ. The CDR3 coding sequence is TGCGCCAGCAGCTCAAAGACCGGGACTAGCGGGGGACTAAACATTCAGTACTTC. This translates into CASSSKTGTSGGLNIQYF.

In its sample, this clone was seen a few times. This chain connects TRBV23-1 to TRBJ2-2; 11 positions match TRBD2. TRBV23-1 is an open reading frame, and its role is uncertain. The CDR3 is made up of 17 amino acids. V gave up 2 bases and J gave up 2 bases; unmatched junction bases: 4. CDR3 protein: CASSQRGLAGNTGELFF. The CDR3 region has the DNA TGCGCCAGCAGTCAACGCGGACTAGCGGGTAACACCGGGGAGCTGTTTTTT.

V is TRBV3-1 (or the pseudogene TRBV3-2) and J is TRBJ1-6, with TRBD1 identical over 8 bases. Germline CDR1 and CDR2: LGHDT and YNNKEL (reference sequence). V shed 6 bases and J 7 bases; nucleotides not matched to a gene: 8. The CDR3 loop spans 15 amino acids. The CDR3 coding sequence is TGTGCCAGCAGTTCCAGGGACAGGCTCAATTCACCCCTCCACTTT. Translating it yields CASSSRDRLNSPLHF.

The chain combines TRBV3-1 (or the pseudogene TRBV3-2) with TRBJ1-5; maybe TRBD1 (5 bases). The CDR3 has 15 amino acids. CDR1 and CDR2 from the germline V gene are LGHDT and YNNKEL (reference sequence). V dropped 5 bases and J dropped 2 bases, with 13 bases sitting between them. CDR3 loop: CASSFGALGNQPQHF. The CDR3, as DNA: TGTGCCAGCAGCTTCGGGGCCCTGGGCAATCAGCCCCAGCATTTT.

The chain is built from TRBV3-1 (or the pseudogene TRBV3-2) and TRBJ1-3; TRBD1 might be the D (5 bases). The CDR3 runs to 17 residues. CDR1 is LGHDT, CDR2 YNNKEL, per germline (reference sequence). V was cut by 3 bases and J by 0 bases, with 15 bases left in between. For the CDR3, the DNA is TGTGCCAGCAGCCAGGGGCGGGTAGGGGCCTCTGGAAACACCATATATTTT. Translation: CASSQGRVGASGNTIYF.

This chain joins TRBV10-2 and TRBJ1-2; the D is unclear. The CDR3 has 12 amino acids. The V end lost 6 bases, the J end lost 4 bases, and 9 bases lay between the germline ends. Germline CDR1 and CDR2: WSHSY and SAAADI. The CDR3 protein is CASSPQSYGYTF. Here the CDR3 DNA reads TGCGCCAGCAGCCCCCAGTCCTATGGCTACACCTTC.

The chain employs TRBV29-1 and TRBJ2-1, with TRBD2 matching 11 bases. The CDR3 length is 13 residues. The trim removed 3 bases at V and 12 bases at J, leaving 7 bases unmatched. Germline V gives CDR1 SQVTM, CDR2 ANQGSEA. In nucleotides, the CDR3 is TGCAGCGTTGATTCTAGCGGGAGGTATGGGCAGTTCTTC. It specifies CSVDSSGRYGQFF.

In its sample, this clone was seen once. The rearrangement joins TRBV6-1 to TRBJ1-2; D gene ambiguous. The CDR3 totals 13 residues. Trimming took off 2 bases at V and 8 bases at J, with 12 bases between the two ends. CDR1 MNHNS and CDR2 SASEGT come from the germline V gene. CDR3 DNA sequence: TGTGCCAGCAGTGAATGGTCCGCAGCGGGCTACACCTTC. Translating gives CASSEWSAAGYTF.

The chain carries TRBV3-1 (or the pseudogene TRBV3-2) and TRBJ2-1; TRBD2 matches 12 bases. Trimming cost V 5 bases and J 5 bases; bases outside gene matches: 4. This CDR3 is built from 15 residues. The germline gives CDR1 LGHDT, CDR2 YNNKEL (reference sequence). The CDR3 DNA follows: TGTGCCAGCAGCGTACGGACTAGCGGGGACAATGAGCAGTTCTTC. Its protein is CASSVRTSGDNEQFF.

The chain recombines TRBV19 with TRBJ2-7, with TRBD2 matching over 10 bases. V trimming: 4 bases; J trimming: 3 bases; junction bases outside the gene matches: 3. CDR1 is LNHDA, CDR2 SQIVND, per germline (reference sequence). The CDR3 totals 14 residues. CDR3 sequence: CASSTGLADYEQYF. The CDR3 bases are TGTGCCAGTAGTACAGGACTAGCGGACTACGAGCAGTACTTC.

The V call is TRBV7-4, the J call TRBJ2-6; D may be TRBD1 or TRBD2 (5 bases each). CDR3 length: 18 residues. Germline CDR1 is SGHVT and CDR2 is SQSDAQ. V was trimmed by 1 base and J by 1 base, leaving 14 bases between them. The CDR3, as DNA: TGTGCCAGCAGCTTAGTGGACACCCCGGGATCTGGGGCCAACGTCCTGACTTTC. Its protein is CASSLVDTPGSGANVLTF.

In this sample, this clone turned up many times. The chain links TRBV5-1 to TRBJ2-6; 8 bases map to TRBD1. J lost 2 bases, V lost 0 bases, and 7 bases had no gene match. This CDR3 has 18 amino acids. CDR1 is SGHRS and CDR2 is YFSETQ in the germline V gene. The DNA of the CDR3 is TGCGCCAGCAGCTTGGAGCTGTCAGGGGGCGCTGGGGCCAACGTCCTGACTTTC. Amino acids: CASSLELSGGAGANVLTF. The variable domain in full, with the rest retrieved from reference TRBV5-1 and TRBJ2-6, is KAGVTQTPRYLIKTRGQQVTLSCSPISGHRSVSWYQQTPGQGLQFLFEYFSETQRNKGNFPGRFSGRQFSNSRSEMNVSTLELGDSALYLCASSLELSGGAGANVLTFGAGSRLTVL.

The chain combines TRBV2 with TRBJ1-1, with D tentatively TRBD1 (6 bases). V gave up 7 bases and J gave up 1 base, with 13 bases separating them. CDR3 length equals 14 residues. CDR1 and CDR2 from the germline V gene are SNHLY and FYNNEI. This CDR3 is CASINSRGNTEAFF. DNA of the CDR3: TGTGCCAGCATTAACTCCAGGGGGAACACTGAAGCTTTCTTT.

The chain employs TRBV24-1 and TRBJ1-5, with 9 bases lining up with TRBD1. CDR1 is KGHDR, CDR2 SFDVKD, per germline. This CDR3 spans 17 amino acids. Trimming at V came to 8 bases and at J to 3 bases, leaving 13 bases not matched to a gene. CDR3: CATIRGNRGPFNQPQHF. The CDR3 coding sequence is TGTGCCACCATTAGGGGGAACAGGGGGCCATTCAATCAGCCCCAGCATTTT.

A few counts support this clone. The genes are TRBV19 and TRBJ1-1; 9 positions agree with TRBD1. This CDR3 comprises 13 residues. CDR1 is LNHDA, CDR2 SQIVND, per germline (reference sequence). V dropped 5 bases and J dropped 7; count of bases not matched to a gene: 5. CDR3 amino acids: CASSRGTGFEAFF. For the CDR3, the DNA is TGTGCCAGTAGTCGTGGGACAGGGTTTGAAGCTTTCTTT.

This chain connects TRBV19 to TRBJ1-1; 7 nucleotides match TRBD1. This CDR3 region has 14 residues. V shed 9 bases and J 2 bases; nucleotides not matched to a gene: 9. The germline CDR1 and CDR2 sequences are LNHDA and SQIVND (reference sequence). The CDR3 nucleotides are TGTGCCAGCACGGACAGGCTGCTAAACACTGAAGCTTTCTTT. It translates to CASTDRLLNTEAFF.

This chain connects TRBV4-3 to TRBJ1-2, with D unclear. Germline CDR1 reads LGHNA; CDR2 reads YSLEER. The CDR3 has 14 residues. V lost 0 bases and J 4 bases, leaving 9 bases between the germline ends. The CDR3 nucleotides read TGCGCCAGCAGCCAAGATCGGTCTCTCTATGGCTACACCTTC. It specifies CASSQDRSLYGYTF.

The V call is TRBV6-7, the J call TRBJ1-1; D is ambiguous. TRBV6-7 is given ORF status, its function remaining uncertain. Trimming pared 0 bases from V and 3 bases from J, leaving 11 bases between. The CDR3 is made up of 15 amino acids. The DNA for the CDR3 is TGTGCCAGCAGTTACTCGCGGTTCTACGACACTGAAGCTTTCTTT. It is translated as CASSYSRFYDTEAFF.

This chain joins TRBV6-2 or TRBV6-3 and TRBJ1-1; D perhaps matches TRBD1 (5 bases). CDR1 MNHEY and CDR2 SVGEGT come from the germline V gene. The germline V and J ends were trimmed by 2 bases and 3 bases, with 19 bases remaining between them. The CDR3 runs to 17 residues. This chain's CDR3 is CASSYGPFGGVDTEAFF. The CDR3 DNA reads TGTGCCAGCAGTTACGGTCCCTTTGGAGGGGTGGACACTGAAGCTTTCTTT.

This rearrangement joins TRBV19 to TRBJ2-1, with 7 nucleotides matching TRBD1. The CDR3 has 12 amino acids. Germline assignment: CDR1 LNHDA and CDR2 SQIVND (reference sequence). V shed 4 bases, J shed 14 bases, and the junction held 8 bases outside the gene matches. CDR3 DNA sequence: TGTGCCAGTAGTACCTCCGGGACAGTGGAGTTCTTC. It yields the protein CASSTSGTVEFF.

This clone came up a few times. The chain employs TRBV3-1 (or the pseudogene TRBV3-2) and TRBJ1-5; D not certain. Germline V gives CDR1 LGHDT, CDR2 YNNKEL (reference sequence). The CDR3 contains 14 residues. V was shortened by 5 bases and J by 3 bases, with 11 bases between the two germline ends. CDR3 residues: CASSSGRINQPQHF. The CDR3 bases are TGTGCCAGCAGCTCCGGACGGATCAATCAGCCCCAGCATTTT.

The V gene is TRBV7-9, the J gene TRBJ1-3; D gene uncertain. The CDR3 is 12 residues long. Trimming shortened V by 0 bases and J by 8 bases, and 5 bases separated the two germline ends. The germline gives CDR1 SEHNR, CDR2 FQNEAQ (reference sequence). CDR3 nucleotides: TGTGCCAGCAGCTTAGCTGGGTACACCATATATTTT. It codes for CASSLAGYTIYF.

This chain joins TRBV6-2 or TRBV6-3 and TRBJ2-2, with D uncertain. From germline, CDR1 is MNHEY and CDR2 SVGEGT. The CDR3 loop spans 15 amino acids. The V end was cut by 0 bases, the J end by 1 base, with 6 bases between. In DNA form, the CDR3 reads TGTGCCAGCAGTTACTCGACGGAGAACACCGGGGAGCTGTTTTTT. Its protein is CASSYSTENTGELFF.

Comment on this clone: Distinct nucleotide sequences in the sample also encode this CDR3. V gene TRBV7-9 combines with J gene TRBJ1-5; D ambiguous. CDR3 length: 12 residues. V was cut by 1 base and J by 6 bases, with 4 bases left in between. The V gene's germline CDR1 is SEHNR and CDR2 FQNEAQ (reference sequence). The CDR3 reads CASSLGIQPQHF. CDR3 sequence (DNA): TGTGCCAGCAGCTTAGGTATTCAGCCCCAGCATTTT. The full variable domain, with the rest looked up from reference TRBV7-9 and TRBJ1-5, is DTGVSQNPRHKITKRGQNVTFRCDPISEHNRLYWYRQTLGQGPEFLTYFQNEAQLEKSRLLSDRFSAERPKGSFSTLEIQRTEQGDSAMYLCASSLGIQPQHFGDGTRLSIL.

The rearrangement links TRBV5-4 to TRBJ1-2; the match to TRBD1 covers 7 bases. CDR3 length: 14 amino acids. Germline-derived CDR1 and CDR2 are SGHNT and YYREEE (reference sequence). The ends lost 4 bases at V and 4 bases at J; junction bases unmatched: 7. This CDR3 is CASSVSDRRYGYTF. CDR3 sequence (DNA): TGTGCCAGCAGCGTCTCGGACAGGCGCTATGGCTACACCTTC.

The CDR3 nucleotides are TGTGCCAGCAGCCCGGGGACAGGGACTAACACCGGGGAGCTGTTTTTT. This gives the protein CASSPGTGTNTGELFF. The rearrangement uses TRBV5-5 and TRBJ2-2, with TRBD1 matching 9 bases. CDR3 length: 16 residues. The ends lost 4 bases at V and 2 bases at J; junction bases unmatched: 6. Germline assignment: CDR1 SGHKS and CDR2 YYEKEE (reference sequence). Full variable domain (remainder filled in from reference TRBV5-5 and TRBJ2-2): DAGVTQSPTHLIKTRGQQVTLRCSPISGHKSVSWYQQVLGQGPQFIFQYYEKEERGRGNFPDRFSARQFPNYSSELNVNALLLGDSALYLCASSPGTGTNTGELFFGEGSRLTVL.

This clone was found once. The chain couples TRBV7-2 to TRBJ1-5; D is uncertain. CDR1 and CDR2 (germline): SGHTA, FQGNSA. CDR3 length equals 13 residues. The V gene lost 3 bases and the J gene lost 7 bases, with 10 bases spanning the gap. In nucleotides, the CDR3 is TGTGCCAGCAGCTTGACATCCACCCAGCCCCAGCATTTT. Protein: CASSLTSTQPQHF.